Listed below are T cell receptor beta chains from one sample, sequenced in a study of blood T cells in healthy people across ages. TCRdb processed the 5' RACE reads anew with MiXCR; each CDR3 protein has one entry. The sample has hundreds of thousands of distinct CDR3 sequences; roughly 50% are singletons. Sequencing was performed on blood. The receptor source for this set is a man aged 40-50 years in good health. Each CDR3 is given with its conserved first and last residue. Each record gives: V gene, D gene, J gene, clone size, CDR3 protein, CDR3 DNA. D genes are given only for firm matches. Some rows have no size entry. The others give once, few or many, or a class for an expanded clone.

v_call: TRBV24-1; d_call: TRBD2; j_call: TRBJ2-3; clone_size: -; cdr3_aa: CATSLGLAGEIDTQYF; cdr3_nt: TGTGCCACCAGTCTCGGACTAGCGGGAGAGATAGATACGCAGTATTTT
v_call: TRBV12-5; d_call: -; j_call: TRBJ1-2; clone_size: -; cdr3_aa: CASGLLRARGYTF; cdr3_nt: TGTGCTAGTGGTTTGTTGAGAGCCCGTGGCTACACCTTC
v_call: TRBV2; d_call: -; j_call: TRBJ2-1; clone_size: -; cdr3_aa: CASSEGQISYNEQFF; cdr3_nt: TGTGCCAGCAGTGAAGGACAGATCTCCTACAATGAGCAGTTCTTC
v_call: TRBV6-5; d_call: TRBD1; j_call: TRBJ2-7; clone_size: -; cdr3_aa: CASTDGVGTGEYEQYF; cdr3_nt: TGTGCCAGCACCGACGGGGTAGGGACAGGGGAGTACGAGCAGTACTTC
v_call: TRBV28; d_call: -; j_call: TRBJ1-1; clone_size: -; cdr3_aa: CASRQTANTEAFF; cdr3_nt: TGTGCCAGCAGGCAGACAGCGAACACTGAAGCTTTCTTT
v_call: TRBV7-2; d_call: TRBD1; j_call: TRBJ1-2; clone_size: many; cdr3_aa: CASSPGTEDGYTF; cdr3_nt: TGTGCCAGCAGCCCCGGGACAGAGGATGGCTACACCTTC
v_call: TRBV9; d_call: -; j_call: TRBJ1-1; clone_size: -; cdr3_aa: CASRGAGVGETEAFF; cdr3_nt: TGTGCCAGCAGAGGCGCAGGGGTAGGAGAGACTGAAGCTTTCTTT
v_call: TRBV7-9; d_call: -; j_call: TRBJ2-5; clone_size: -; cdr3_aa: CASSLSVKRETQYF; cdr3_nt: TGTGCCAGCAGCTTATCGGTGAAGCGTGAGACCCAGTACTTC
v_call: TRBV28; d_call: TRBD1; j_call: TRBJ1-2; clone_size: -; cdr3_aa: CASNRQGARGYTF; cdr3_nt: TGTGCCAGCAATCGACAGGGGGCGCGTGGCTACACCTTC
v_call: TRBV12-3/TRBV12-4; d_call: TRBD1; j_call: TRBJ2-7; clone_size: few; cdr3_aa: CASSPPPGRDRVYEQYF; cdr3_nt: TGTGCCAGCAGTCCGCCCCCGGGCAGGGACAGGGTCTACGAGCAGTACTTC
v_call: TRBV5-6; d_call: -; j_call: TRBJ2-5; clone_size: -; cdr3_aa: CASSSGPETQYF; cdr3_nt: TGTGCCAGCAGCTCGGGACCGGAGACCCAGTACTTC
v_call: TRBV24-1; d_call: TRBD1; j_call: TRBJ2-7; clone_size: -; cdr3_aa: CATSDWRTGSYEQYF; cdr3_nt: TGTGCCACCAGTGATTGGAGGACAGGTTCTTACGAGCAGTACTTC
v_call: TRBV28; d_call: TRBD1; j_call: TRBJ1-2; clone_size: few; cdr3_aa: CASSSERTGVRGSYGYTF; cdr3_nt: TGTGCCAGCAGTTCCGAAAGGACAGGAGTAAGGGGGAGCTATGGCTACACCTTC
v_call: TRBV20-1; d_call: TRBD1; j_call: TRBJ1-5; clone_size: -; cdr3_aa: CSARAVWDREKNQPQHF; cdr3_nt: TGCAGTGCTAGAGCTGTGTGGGACAGGGAAAAAAATCAGCCCCAGCATTTT
v_call: TRBV12-3/TRBV12-4; d_call: TRBD1; j_call: TRBJ1-2; clone_size: few; cdr3_aa: CASSPGTGENYGYTF; cdr3_nt: TGTGCCAGCAGCCCGGGGACAGGGGAAAACTATGGCTACACCTTC
v_call: TRBV20-1; d_call: TRBD2; j_call: TRBJ2-7; clone_size: few; cdr3_aa: CSASGSSYEQYF; cdr3_nt: TGCAGCGCTAGCGGGAGTAGCTACGAGCAGTACTTC
v_call: TRBV29-1; d_call: -; j_call: TRBJ2-3; clone_size: few; cdr3_aa: CSVEDKTDTQYF; cdr3_nt: TGCAGCGTTGAAGATAAGACAGATACGCAGTATTTT
v_call: TRBV7-6; d_call: TRBD2; j_call: TRBJ2-5; clone_size: few; cdr3_aa: CASSLLSGGGAETQYF; cdr3_nt: TGTGCCAGCAGCTTACTCTCGGGCGGGGGGGCAGAGACCCAGTACTTC
v_call: TRBV6-2/TRBV6-3; d_call: TRBD1; j_call: TRBJ2-7; clone_size: -; cdr3_aa: CASEGGSVGQISYEQYF; cdr3_nt: TGTGCCAGCGAAGGGGGTAGCGTGGGACAGATCTCCTACGAGCAGTACTTC
v_call: TRBV5-1; d_call: -; j_call: TRBJ2-7; clone_size: -; cdr3_aa: CASRRIASGGSEQYF; cdr3_nt: TGCGCCAGCAGGAGAATAGCTTCTGGGGGCTCTGAGCAGTACTTC
v_call: TRBV10-3; d_call: TRBD2; j_call: TRBJ2-3; clone_size: -; cdr3_aa: CAISETSGLTDTQYF; cdr3_nt: TGTGCCATCAGTGAGACTAGCGGACTCACAGATACGCAGTATTTT